The 6 T cell receptor beta chains in this list originate from one sample, sequenced in a study of T cells in Graves' hyperthyroidism and ophthalmopathy. TCR beta CDR3 sequences were amplified from RNA transcripts. A set of HTBI primers served as the primers for a first-round RT-PCR of the TCR CDR3. TCRdb independently ran MiXCR on the multiplex PCR reads; one entry per CDR3 protein. Of 400,000 to 600,000 distinct CDR3 sequences in the sample, under 25% were seen once. The sequenced sample was blood. The receptor source for this set is a young man with Graves' hyperthyroidism.

This clonotype was seen many times. The V and J genes are TRBV6-5 and TRBJ2-5; 10 bases agree with TRBD2. There are 14 residues in the CDR3. In germline, CDR1 is MNHEY, CDR2 SVGAGI. The V gene end was trimmed by 2 bases and the J gene end by 13 bases; junction bases not matched to a gene: 10. DNA of the CDR3: TGTGCCAGCAGTTACGTGGCTAGCGGGGGCCTCAGGTACTTC. Translated, it gives CASSYVASGGLRYF.

This clonotype has ten or more counts. The V gene is TRBV6-2 or TRBV6-3, the J gene TRBJ2-6, with no clear D. V was clipped by 7 bases and J by 0 bases, with 4 bases between them. The germline gives CDR1 MNHEY, CDR2 SVGEGT. This CDR3 comprises 13 residues. The CDR3 here is CASTRSGANVLTF. The CDR3 DNA follows: TGTGCCAGCACCCGCTCTGGGGCCAACGTCCTGACTTTC.

At least ten counts were recorded for this clonotype. V usage is TRBV7-2 and J usage is TRBJ2-5, with no clear D. Germline lookup yields CDR1 SGHTA and CDR2 FQGNSA. Trimming cost V 8 bases and J 2 bases, with 15 bases left between them. The CDR3 length is 14 residues. The CDR3 sequence is CASCLGSWQETQYF. Written as DNA, the CDR3 is TGTGCCAGCTGCCTGGGGTCATGGCAAGAGACCCAGTACTTC.

This clonotype has a count of ten or more. This chain links TRBV5-1 with TRBJ2-5, with 8 bases lining up with TRBD1. Losses at the gene ends were 3 bases for V and 3 bases for J; bases not matched to a gene: 4. CDR3 length equals 14 residues. Germline values: CDR1 SGHRS, CDR2 YFSETQ. The CDR3 bases are TGCGCCAGCAGCTCTCGGGGACAGGAAGAGACCCAGTACTTC. This translates into CASSSRGQEETQYF.

The genes are TRBV12-3 or TRBV12-4 and TRBJ2-7; D is undetermined. V shed 4 bases and J shed 6 bases, with 7 bases lying between them. CDR3 length: 11 residues. In DNA form, the CDR3 reads TGTGCCAGCAGTTCAATCCGCGAGCAGTACTTC. Translation gives CASSSIREQYF.

The V gene is TRBV28, the J gene TRBJ1-5, with D perhaps matching TRBD1 (5 bases). CDR3 length: 16 amino acids. Trimming removed 3 bases from V and 0 bases from J, with 12 bases in between. Germline CDR1 reads MDHEN; CDR2 reads SYDVKM. This chain's CDR3 is CASSFLDRYSNQPQHF. The CDR3 DNA is TGTGCCAGCAGTTTCCTCGACAGATATAGCAATCAGCCCCAGCATTTT.